Described below is a single T cell receptor beta chain sequence and its context. This record belongs to a study of cytomegalovirus exposure and HLA in healthy donors. The CDR3 has 12 residues. The trim removed 4 bases at V and 8 bases at J, leaving 5 bases unmatched. The V gene's germline CDR1 is SQVTM and CDR2 ANQGSEA. PCR used 60 Vbeta primers and 13 Jbeta primers. The method was immunoSEQ multiplex PCR; TCRdb's version includes in-frame clones alone and lacks a portion of them. With about 58,000 clones in the sample, the ten largest clones hold 2.1%. This chain links TRBV29-1 with TRBJ1-2; 9 nucleotides align to TRBD1. The specimen sequenced was PBMCs. The sequence came from a woman under 30 in good health and CMV-seronegative. The CDR3 sequence is CSVGDRVLGYTF. In DNA form, the CDR3 reads TGCAGCGTTGGGGACAGGGTGTTAGGCTACACCTTC.